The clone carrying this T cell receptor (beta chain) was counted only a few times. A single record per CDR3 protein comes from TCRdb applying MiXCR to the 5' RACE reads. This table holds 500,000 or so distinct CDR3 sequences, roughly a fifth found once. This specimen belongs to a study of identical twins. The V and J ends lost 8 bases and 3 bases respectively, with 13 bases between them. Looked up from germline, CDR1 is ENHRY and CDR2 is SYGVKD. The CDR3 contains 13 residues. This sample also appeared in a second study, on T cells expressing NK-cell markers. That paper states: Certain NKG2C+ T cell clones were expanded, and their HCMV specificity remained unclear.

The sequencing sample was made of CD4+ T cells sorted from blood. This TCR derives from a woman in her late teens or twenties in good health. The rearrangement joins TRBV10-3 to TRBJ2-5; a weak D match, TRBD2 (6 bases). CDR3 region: CAIAGQGKETQYF. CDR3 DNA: TGTGCCATCGCGGGGCAGGGAAAAGAGACCCAGTACTTC.